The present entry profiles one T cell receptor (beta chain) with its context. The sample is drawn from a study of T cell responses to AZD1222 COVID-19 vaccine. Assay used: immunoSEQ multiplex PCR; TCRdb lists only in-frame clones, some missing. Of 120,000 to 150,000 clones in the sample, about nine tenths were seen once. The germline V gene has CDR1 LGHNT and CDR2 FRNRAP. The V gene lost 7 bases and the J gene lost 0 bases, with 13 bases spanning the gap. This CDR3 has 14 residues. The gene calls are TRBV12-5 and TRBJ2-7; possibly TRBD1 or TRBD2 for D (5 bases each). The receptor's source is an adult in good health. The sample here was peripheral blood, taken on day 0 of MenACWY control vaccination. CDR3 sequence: CASARGLSSYEQYF. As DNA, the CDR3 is TGTGCTAGTGCACGGGGCCTCAGCTCCTACGAGCAGTACTTC.